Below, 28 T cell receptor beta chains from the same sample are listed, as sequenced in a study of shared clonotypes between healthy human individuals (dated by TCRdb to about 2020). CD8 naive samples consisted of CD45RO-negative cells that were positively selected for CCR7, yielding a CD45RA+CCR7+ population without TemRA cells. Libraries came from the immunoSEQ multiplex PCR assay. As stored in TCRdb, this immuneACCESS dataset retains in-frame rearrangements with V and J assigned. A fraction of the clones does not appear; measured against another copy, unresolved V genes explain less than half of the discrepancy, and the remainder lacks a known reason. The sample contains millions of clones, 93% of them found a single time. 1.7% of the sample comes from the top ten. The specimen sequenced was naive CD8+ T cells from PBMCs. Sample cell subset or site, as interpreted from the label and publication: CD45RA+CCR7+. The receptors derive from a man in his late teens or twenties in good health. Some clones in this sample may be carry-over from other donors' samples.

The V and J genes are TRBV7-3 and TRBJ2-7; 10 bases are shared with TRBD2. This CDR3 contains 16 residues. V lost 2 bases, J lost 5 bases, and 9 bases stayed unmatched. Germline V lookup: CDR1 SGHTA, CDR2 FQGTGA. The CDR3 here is CASSLGTSGMDDEQYF. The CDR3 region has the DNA TGTGCCAGCAGCTTAGGAACTAGCGGGATGGATGACGAGCAGTACTTC.

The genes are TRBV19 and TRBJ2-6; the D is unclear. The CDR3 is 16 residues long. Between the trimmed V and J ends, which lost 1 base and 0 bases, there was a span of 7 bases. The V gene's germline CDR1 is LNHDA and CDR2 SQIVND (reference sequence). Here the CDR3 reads CASSIGGVSGANVLTF. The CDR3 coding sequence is TGTGCCAGTAGTATAGGTGGAGTCTCTGGGGCCAACGTCCTGACTTTC.

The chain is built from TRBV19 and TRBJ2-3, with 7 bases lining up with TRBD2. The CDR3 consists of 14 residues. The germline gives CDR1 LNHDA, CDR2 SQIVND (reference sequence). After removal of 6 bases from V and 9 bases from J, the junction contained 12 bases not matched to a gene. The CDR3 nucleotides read TGTGCCAGTAGCCCTAGCGGACTGGGCGCGACGCAGTATTTT. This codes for CASSPSGLGATQYF.

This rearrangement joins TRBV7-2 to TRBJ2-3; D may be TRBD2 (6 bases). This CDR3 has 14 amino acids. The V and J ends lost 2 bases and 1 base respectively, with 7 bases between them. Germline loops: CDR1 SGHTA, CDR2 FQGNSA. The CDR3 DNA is TGTGCCAGCAGCTTACTAGCGCGCACAGATACGCAGTATTTT. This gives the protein CASSLLARTDTQYF.

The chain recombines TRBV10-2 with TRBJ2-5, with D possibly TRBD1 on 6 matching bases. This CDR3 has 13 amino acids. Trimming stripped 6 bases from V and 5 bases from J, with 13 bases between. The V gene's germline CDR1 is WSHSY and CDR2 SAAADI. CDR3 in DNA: TGCGCCAGCAGACAAACAGGGTTGGAGACCCAGTACTTC. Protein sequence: CASRQTGLETQYF.

The CDR3 reads CASAPDRALYYEQYF. In nucleotides, the CDR3 is TGTGCCAGTGCTCCTGACCGGGCCCTTTATTACGAGCAGTACTTC. The chain links TRBV19 to TRBJ2-7; D uncertain. Germline V gene lookup returns CDR1 LNHDA and CDR2 SQIVND (reference sequence). V was pared by 8 bases and J by 4 bases, with 21 bases between. This CDR3 region has 15 residues.

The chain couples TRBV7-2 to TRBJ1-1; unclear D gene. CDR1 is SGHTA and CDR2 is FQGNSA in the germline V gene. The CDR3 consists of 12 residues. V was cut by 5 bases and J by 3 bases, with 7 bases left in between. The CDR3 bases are TGTGCCAGCAGCCTACACCACACTGAAGCTTTCTTT. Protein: CASSLHHTEAFF.

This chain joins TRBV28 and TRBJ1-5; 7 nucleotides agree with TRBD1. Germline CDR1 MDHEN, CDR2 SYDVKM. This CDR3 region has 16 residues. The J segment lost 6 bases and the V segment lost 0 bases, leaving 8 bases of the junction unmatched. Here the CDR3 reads CASSLWGTEAGQPQHF. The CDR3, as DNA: TGTGCCAGCAGTTTATGGGGGACAGAGGCGGGTCAGCCCCAGCATTTT.

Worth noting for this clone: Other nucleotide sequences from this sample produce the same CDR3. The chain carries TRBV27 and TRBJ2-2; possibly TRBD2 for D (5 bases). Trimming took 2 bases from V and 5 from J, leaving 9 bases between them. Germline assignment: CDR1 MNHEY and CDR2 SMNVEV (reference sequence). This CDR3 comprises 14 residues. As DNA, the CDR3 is TGTGCCAGCAGTTTAACTAGATCTACCGGGGAGCTGTTTTTT. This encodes CASSLTRSTGELFF.

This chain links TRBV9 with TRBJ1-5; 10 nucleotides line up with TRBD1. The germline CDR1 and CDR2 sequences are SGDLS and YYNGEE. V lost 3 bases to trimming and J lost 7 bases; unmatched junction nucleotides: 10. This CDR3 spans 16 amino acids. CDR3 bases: TGTGCCAGCAGCGCCTTCCCCGGACAGGGGGGACAGCCCCAGCATTTT. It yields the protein CASSAFPGQGGQPQHF.

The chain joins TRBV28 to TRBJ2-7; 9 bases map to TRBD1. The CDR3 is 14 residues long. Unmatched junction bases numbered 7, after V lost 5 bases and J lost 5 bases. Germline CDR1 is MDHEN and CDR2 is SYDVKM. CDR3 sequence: CASSTPGTGHEQYF. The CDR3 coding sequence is TGTGCCAGCAGTACCCCCGGGACAGGGCACGAGCAGTACTTC.

The CDR3: CASSHDRGGYEQYF. In DNA, the CDR3 is TGTGCCAGCAGCCATGACAGGGGAGGTTACGAGCAGTACTTC. The chain employs TRBV5-6 and TRBJ2-7; TRBD1 agrees at 8 bases. V dropped 4 bases and J dropped 4; count of bases not matched to a gene: 7. The CDR3 runs 14 residues. The germline gives CDR1 SGHDT, CDR2 YYEEEE.

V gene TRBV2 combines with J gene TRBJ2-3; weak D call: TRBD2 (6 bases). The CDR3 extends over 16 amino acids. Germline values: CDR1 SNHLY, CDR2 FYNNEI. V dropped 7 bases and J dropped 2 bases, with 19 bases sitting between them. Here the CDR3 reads CASNGGTPPNTDTQYF. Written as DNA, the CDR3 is TGTGCCAGCAACGGCGGGACCCCCCCCAACACAGATACGCAGTATTTT.

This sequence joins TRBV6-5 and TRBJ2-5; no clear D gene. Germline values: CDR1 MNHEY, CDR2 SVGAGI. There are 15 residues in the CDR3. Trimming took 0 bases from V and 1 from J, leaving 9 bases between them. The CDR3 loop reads CASSYSGRIQETQYF. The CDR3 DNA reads TGTGCCAGCAGTTACTCCGGACGTATCCAAGAGACCCAGTACTTC.

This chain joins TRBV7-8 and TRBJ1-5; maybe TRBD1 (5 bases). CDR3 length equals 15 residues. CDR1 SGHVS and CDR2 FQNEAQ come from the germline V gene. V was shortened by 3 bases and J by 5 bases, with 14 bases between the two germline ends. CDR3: CASSFFGRADQPQHF. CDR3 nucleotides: TGTGCCAGCAGCTTCTTCGGCAGGGCCGATCAGCCCCAGCATTTT.

DNA for the CDR3: TGTGCCAGCAGGTACGGAGCGGGATATGAGCAGTTCTTC. Translated: CASRYGAGYEQFF. The V and J genes are TRBV27 and TRBJ2-1; 7 bases align to TRBD2. Losses at the gene ends were 6 bases for V and 8 bases for J; bases not matched to a gene: 7. CDR3 length: 13 residues. Germline V gives CDR1 MNHEY, CDR2 SMNVEV (reference sequence).

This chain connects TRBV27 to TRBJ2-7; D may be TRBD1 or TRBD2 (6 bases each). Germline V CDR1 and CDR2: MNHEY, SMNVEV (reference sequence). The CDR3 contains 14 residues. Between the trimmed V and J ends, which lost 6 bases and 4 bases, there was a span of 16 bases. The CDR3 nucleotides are TGTGCCAGCAGGGTGGGGGGCGTTGGATACGAGCAGTACTTC. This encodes CASRVGGVGYEQYF.

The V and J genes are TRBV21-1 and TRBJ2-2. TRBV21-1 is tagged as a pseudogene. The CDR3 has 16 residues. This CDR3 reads CASSKVVRFNTGELFF. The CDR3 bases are TGTGCCAGCAGCAAAGTGGTAAGATTCAACACCGGGGAGCTGTTTTTT.

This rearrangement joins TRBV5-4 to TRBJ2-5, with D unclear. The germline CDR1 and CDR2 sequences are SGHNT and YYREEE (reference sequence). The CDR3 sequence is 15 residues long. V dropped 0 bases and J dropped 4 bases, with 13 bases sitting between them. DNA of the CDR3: TGTGCCAGCAGCTTGGGTGGTGCGGAGACAGAGACCCAGTACTTC. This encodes CASSLGGAETETQYF.

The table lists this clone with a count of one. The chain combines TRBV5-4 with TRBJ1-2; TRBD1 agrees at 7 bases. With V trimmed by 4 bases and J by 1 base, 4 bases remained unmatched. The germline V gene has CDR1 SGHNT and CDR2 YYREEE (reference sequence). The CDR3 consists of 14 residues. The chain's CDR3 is CASSPRDSNYGYTF. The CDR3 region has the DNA TGTGCCAGCAGCCCCAGGGACAGTAACTATGGCTACACCTTC. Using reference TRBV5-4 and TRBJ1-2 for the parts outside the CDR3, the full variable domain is ETGVTQSPTHLIKTRGQQVTLRCSSQSGHNTVSWYQQALGQGPQFIFQYYREEENGRGNFPPRFSGLQFPNYSSELNVNALELDDSALYLCASSPRDSNYGYTFGSGTRLTVV.

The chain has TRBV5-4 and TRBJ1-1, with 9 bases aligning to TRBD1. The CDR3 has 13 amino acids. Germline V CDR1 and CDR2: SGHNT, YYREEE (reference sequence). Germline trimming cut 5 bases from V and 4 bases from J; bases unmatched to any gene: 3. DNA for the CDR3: TGTGCCAGCAGGGACAGGGGAGGCACTGAAGCTTTCTTT. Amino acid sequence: CASRDRGGTEAFF. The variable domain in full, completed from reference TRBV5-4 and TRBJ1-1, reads ETGVTQSPTHLIKTRGQQVTLRCSSQSGHNTVSWYQQALGQGPQFIFQYYREEENGRGNFPPRFSGLQFPNYSSELNVNALELDDSALYLCASRDRGGTEAFFGQGTRLTVV.

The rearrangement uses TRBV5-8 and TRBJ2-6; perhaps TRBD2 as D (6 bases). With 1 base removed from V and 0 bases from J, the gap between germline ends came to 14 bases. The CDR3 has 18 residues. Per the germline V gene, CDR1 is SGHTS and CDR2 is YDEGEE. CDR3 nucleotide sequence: TGTGCCAGCAGCTTGTGGAGCGGGCCAAGCTCTGGGGCCAACGTCCTGACTTTC. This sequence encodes CASSLWSGPSSGANVLTF. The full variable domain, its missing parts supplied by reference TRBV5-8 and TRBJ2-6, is EAGVTQSPTHLIKTRGQQATLRCSPISGHTSVYWYQQALGLGLQFLLWYDEGEERNRGNFPPRFSGRQFPNYSSELNVNALELEDSALYLCASSLWSGPSSGANVLTFGAGSRLTVL.

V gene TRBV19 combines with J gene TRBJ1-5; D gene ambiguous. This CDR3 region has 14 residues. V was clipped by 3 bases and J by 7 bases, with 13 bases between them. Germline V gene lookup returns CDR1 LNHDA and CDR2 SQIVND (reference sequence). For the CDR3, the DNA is TGTGCCAGTAGTATTCTCACCTCTATCCAGCCCCAGCATTTT. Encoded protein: CASSILTSIQPQHF.

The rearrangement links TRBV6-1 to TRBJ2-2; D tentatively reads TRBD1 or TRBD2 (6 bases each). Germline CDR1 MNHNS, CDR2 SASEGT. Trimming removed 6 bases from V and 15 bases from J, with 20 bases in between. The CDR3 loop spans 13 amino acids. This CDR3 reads CASRGGHTEMVFF. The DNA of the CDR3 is TGTGCCAGCAGAGGGGGGCATACCGAGATGGTGTTTTTT.

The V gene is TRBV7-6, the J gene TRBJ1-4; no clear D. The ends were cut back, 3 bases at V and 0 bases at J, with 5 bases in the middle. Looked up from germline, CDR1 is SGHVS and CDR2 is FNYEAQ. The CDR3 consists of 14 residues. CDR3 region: CASSFSATNEKLFF. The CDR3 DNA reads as TGTGCCAGCAGCTTCTCTGCAACTAATGAAAAACTGTTTTTT.

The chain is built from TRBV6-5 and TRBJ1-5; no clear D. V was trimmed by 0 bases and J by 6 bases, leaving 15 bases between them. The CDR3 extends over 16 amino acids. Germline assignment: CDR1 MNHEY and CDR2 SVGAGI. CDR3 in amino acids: CASSYSAGVPSQPQHF. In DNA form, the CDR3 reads TGTGCCAGCAGTTACTCGGCCGGGGTTCCCAGTCAGCCCCAGCATTTT.

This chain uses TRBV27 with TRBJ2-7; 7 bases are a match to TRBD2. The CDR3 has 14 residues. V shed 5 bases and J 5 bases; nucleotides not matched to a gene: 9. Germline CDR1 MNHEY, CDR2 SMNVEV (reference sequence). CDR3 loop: CASSPLAGVHEQYF. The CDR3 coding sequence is TGTGCCAGCAGTCCCCTGGCGGGAGTCCACGAGCAGTACTTC.

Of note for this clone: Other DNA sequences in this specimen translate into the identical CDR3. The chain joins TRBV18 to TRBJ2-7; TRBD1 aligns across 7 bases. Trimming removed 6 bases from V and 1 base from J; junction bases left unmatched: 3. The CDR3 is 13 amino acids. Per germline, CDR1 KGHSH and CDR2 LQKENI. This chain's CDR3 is CASSPGQSYEQYF. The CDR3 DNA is TGTGCCAGCTCCCCGGGACAGTCCTACGAGCAGTACTTC.